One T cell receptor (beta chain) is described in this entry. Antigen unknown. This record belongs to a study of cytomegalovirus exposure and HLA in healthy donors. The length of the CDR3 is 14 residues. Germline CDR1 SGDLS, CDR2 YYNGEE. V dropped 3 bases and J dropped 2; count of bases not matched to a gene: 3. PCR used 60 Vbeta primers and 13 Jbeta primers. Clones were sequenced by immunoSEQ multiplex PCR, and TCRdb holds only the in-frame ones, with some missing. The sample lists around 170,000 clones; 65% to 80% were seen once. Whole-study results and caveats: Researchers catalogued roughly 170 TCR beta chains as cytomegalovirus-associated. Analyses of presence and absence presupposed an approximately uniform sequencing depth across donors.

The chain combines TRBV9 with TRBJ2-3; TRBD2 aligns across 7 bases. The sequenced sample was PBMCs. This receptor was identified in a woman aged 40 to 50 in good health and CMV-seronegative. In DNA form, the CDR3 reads TGTGCCAGCAGCGGCGGGGACTACACAGATACGCAGTATTTT. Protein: CASSGGDYTDTQYF.